Below, 15 T cell receptor beta chains from the same sample are listed, as sequenced in a study of shared clonotypes between healthy human individuals. Libraries were prepared by immunoSEQ multiplex PCR; TCRdb keeps only in-frame clonotypes and omits some of them. This table holds roughly 2.2 million clones, roughly 93% found once. Sequenced: naive CD4+ T cells from PBMCs. The sample's subset: CD45RA+ positively selected. The source of these receptors is a man aged 18 to 29 in good health. Some clones in this sample may be carry-over from other donors' samples.

This clone was recorded only once. The missing conserved phenylalanine or tryptophan at the end of this CDR3 makes a read error likely. It is unclear where the CDR3 begins or ends on the DNA, so no DNA is shown, and the CDR3 is as TCRdb lists it. The chain has TRBV6-6 and TRBJ1-2; the table's D call, TRBD1, has no DNA check behind it. The V gene's germline CDR1 is MNHNY and CDR2 SVGAGI (reference sequence). The CDR3 contains 15 residues when both ends are counted. CDR3 sequence: CASSSTRDRGIHLLR.

The chain combines TRBV6-1 with TRBJ2-1, with 7 bases identical to TRBD1. CDR1 MNHNS and CDR2 SASEGT come from the germline V gene. V gave up 4 bases and J gave up 0 bases; unmatched junction bases: 6. The CDR3 consists of 16 residues. The CDR3 loop reads CASSATGDSSYNEQFF. CDR3 sequence (DNA): TGTGCCAGCAGTGCCACAGGGGATAGCTCCTACAATGAGCAGTTCTTC.

The rearrangement joins TRBV5-1 to TRBJ1-1, with no clear D. The V end was cut by 5 bases, the J end by 3 bases, with 8 bases between. Per germline, CDR1 SGHRS and CDR2 YFSETQ. The length of the CDR3 is 12 residues. CDR3 residues: CASSWDYTEAFF. The CDR3 DNA is TGCGCCAGCAGTTGGGATTACACTGAAGCTTTCTTT.

In this sample, this clone turned up once. The chain couples TRBV5-1 to TRBJ2-3; 9 bases are a match to TRBD2. The germline V gene encodes CDR1 SGHRS and CDR2 YFSETQ. The CDR3 is made up of 16 amino acids. J gave up 1 base and V 2 bases, and 5 bases lay outside the gene matches. The CDR3 DNA reads as TGCGCCAGCAGCTTAATTAGCGGGGGACGCACAGATACGCAGTATTTT. It is translated as CASSLISGGRTDTQYF.

The rearrangement joins TRBV28 to TRBJ1-5, with TRBD1 as a possible D gene (6 bases). Germline assignment: CDR1 MDHEN and CDR2 SYDVKM. This CDR3 comprises 13 residues. The CDR3 is CATGRPEYQPQHF. The CDR3 nucleotides are TGTGCTACAGGGAGGCCCGAATATCAGCCCCAGCATTTT.

The chain links TRBV5-1 to TRBJ2-7; 8 nucleotides align to TRBD1. V shed 4 bases, J shed 6 bases, and the junction held 9 bases outside the gene matches. Germline-derived CDR1 and CDR2 are SGHRS and YFSETQ. The CDR3 is 14 amino acids. The CDR3 sequence: CASSGGQVGAEQYF. The CDR3, as DNA: TGCGCCAGCAGCGGGGGACAGGTAGGAGCCGAGCAGTACTTC.

This chain joins TRBV11-2 and TRBJ2-1; TRBD2 might be the D (6 bases). Germline CDR1 SGHAT, CDR2 FQNNGV. The CDR3 sequence is 15 residues long. V shed 4 bases and J shed 4 bases, with 14 bases lying between them. The CDR3 region is CASSYLGGTYNEQFF. CDR3 sequence (DNA): TGTGCCAGCAGCTACCTCGGCGGGACTTACAATGAGCAGTTCTTC.

This rearrangement joins TRBV7-2 to TRBJ2-1; TRBD2 is a possible D gene (6 bases). With 2 bases removed from V and 0 bases from J, the gap between germline ends came to 14 bases. The CDR3 is 17 residues long. Germline loops: CDR1 SGHTA, CDR2 FQGNSA. The CDR3 sequence: CASSLKSGASSYNEQFF. The DNA for the CDR3 is TGTGCCAGCAGCTTAAAGTCGGGAGCCTCCTCCTACAATGAGCAGTTCTTC.

The chain links TRBV5-4 to TRBJ2-5, with TRBD2 matching over 7 bases. Germline loops: CDR1 SGHNT, CDR2 YYREEE (reference sequence). This CDR3 is built from 13 residues. After removal of 7 bases from V and 6 bases from J, the junction contained 9 bases not matched to a gene. CDR3 in DNA: TGTGCCAGCGGAGGGACTACTGTTAAGACCCAGTACTTC. Protein sequence: CASGGTTVKTQYF.

The rearrangement joins TRBV2 to TRBJ2-5; perhaps TRBD2 as D (6 bases). Germline CDR1 SNHLY, CDR2 FYNNEI. The CDR3 runs 14 residues. Trimming removed 5 bases at V and 3 bases at J, with 13 bases between. This chain's CDR3 is CASSPGGGEETQYF. The CDR3 DNA reads TGTGCCAGCAGTCCCGGAGGAGGGGAAGAGACCCAGTACTTC.

The V call is TRBV5-1, the J call TRBJ2-7; TRBD2 matches 7 bases. The CDR3 extends over 17 amino acids. Trimming at V came to 1 base and at J to 12 bases, leaving 22 bases not matched to a gene. Germline CDR1 SGHRS, CDR2 YFSETQ. CDR3 DNA: TGCGCCAGCAGCTTGACCTCCACAACCCTGGGCGGGAGACCTCTGTACTTC. It translates to CASSLTSTTLGGRPLYF.

The chain links TRBV5-1 to TRBJ2-5, with 13 bases lining up with TRBD2. With V trimmed by 0 bases and J by 5 bases, 13 bases remained unmatched. The CDR3 sequence is 19 residues long. Germline lookup yields CDR1 SGHRS and CDR2 YFSETQ. The CDR3 reads CASSLGVLAGGSPGETQYF. CDR3 bases: TGCGCCAGCAGCTTGGGGGTACTAGCGGGAGGGTCTCCTGGGGAGACCCAGTACTTC.

The chain recombines TRBV2 with TRBJ2-1, with 7 bases matching TRBD1. After removal of 3 bases from V and 0 bases from J, the junction contained 2 bases not matched to a gene. The CDR3 has 15 amino acids. In germline, CDR1 is SNHLY, CDR2 FYNNEI. This chain's CDR3 is CASSDQGVSYNEQFF. In DNA form, the CDR3 reads TGTGCCAGCAGTGACCAGGGGGTCTCCTACAATGAGCAGTTCTTC. Filled out from reference TRBV2 and TRBJ2-1, the complete variable domain reads EPEVTQTPSHQVTQMGQEVILRCVPISNHLYFYWYRQILGQKVEFLVSFYNNEISEKSEIFDDQFSVERPDGSNFTLKIRSTKLEDSAMYFCASSDQGVSYNEQFFGPGTRLTVL.

The rearrangement uses TRBV4-1 and TRBJ2-1; D ambiguous. The CDR3 consists of 16 residues. Trimming shortened V by 2 bases and J by 4 bases, and 15 bases separated the two germline ends. The germline V gene encodes CDR1 MGHRA and CDR2 YSYEKL. The CDR3 coding sequence is TGCGCCAGCAGCCAAAGTTGGGAAGGATTATACAATGAGCAGTTCTTC. This codes for CASSQSWEGLYNEQFF.

The rearrangement uses TRBV7-6 and TRBJ2-3; D ambiguous. The CDR3 contains 13 residues. Trimming left V 4 bases short and J 6 bases short, with 11 bases between. Germline lookup yields CDR1 SGHVS and CDR2 FNYEAQ. CDR3 coding DNA: TGTGCCAGCAGCTACGACATAGGGGATACGCAGTATTTT. It encodes CASSYDIGDTQYF.